Sequencing of this TCR beta chain was carried out in a study of human T cells and chemical hapten exposure. Study overall: Patients had diphenylcyclopropenone applied to the scalp weekly throughout the approximately 22-week study. How much TCR each sample yielded varied, mostly because pooled library volumes differed slightly. Study conclusions and caveats: The study found that PT1 expanded TCR counts correlated positively with patch test score.

This CDR3 spans 12 amino acids. The germline gives CDR1 SEHNR, CDR2 FQNEAQ (reference sequence). The V gene lost 1 base and the J gene lost 5 bases, with 5 bases spanning the gap. As for this clonotype: Its antigen remains unidentified.

One entry per CDR3 protein, called by TCRdb with MiXCR from the RACE reads. The sample carries 95,000 or so distinct CDR3 sequences, approximately 10% recorded once. Stated time point: patch test 2, 6 weeks after DPC sensitization. Treatment specified: therapeutic diphenylcyclopropenone sensitization with weekly scalp DPC. Unfractionated whole blood yielded total RNA. The J gene is TRBJ1-2, the V gene TRBV7-9, with D unclear. The sample here was whole blood, taken in connection with sensitization to the hapten diphenylcyclopropenone (DPC). The sequence derives from a woman in her thirties or forties with alopecia areata. Some clones in this sample may be carry-over from other donors' samples. This CDR3 is CASSLDMYGYTF. In nucleotides, the CDR3 is TGTGCCAGCAGCTTAGACATGTATGGCTACACCTTC. The variable domain in full, completed from reference TRBV7-9 and TRBJ1-2, reads DTGVSQNPRHKITKRGQNVTFRCDPISEHNRLYWYRQTLGQGPEFLTYFQNEAQLEKSRLLSDRFSAERPKGSFSTLEIQRTEQGDSAMYLCASSLDMYGYTFGSGTRLTVV.